This T cell receptor (beta chain) was profiled in a study of blood T cell repertoires in COVID-19. Recruitment covered over 20 US areas and drew participants whose ages spanned about 18 to 89 years. V was pared by 0 bases and J by 7 bases, with 13 bases between. The CDR3 is 15 residues long. CDR1 is KGHSH and CDR2 is LQKENI in the germline V gene. Sequencing used immunoSEQ multiplex PCR; TCRdb keeps in-frame clones, though not all of them. The sample has approximately 200,000 clones, 75% to 85% seen once. This TCR was recovered from a man aged 35-49 years who had recovered from COVID-19. Sequencing was performed on PBMCs or T cells enriched from blood (not recorded which). The chain joins TRBV18 to TRBJ2-1, with D perhaps matching TRBD1 (6 bases). This chain's CDR3 is CASSPPGAGENEQFF. CDR3 nucleotides: TGTGCCAGCTCACCACCTGGGGCAGGGGAGAATGAGCAGTTCTTC.